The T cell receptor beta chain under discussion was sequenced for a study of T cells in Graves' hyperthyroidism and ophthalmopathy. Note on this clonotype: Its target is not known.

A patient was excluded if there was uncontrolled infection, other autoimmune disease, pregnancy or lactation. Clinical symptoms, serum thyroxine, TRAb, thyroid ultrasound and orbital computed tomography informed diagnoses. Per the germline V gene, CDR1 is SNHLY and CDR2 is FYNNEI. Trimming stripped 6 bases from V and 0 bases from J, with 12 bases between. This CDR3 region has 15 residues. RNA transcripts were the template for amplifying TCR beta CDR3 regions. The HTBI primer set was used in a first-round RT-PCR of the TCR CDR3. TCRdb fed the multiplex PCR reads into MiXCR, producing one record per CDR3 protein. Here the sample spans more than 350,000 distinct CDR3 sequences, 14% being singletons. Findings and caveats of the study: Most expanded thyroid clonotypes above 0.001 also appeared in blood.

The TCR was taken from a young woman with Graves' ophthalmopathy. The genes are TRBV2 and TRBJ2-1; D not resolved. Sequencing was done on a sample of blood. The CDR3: CASRATVSSYNEQFF. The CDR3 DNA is TGTGCCAGCAGGGCGACTGTCAGCTCCTACAATGAGCAGTTCTTC.